These 22 T cell receptor beta chains share one sample of origin, sequenced in a study of blood T cell repertoires in COVID-19. Only in-frame clones appear in the TCRdb table, and some are missing; sequencing was by immunoSEQ multiplex PCR. Of approximately 270,000 clones in the sample, roughly 85% were seen once. The sample consisted of PBMCs or T cells enriched from blood (not recorded which). The receptors originated from a woman between 50 and 59 years old who had recovered from COVID-19.

The chain joins TRBV5-1 to TRBJ2-7; 14 bases align to TRBD2. The V gene end was trimmed by 3 bases and the J gene end by 1 base; junction bases not matched to a gene: 6. CDR1 is SGHRS, CDR2 YFSETQ, per germline. The CDR3 runs to 17 residues. The CDR3 DNA reads as TGCGCCAGCAGCTCGGGACTAGCGGGAGTTGGGTCCTACGAGCAGTACTTC. Translating gives CASSSGLAGVGSYEQYF.

The rearrangement links TRBV5-1 to TRBJ1-4; D remains unclear. V was pared by 0 bases and J by 0 bases, with 6 bases between. This CDR3 is built from 15 residues. CDR1 and CDR2 (germline): SGHRS, YFSETQ. The CDR3 region has the DNA TGCGCCAGCAGCTTGGCCCTTGCAACTAATGAAAAACTGTTTTTT. Its protein is CASSLALATNEKLFF.

The rearrangement links TRBV18 to TRBJ1-5; D not resolved. This CDR3 is 16 amino acids long. V lost 2 bases and J lost 4, with 15 bases in between. CDR1 is KGHSH, CDR2 LQKENI, per germline. The CDR3 bases are TGTGCCAGCTCACCAATAGCCGGCTCGGGAAATCAGCCCCAGCATTTT. As protein: CASSPIAGSGNQPQHF. Based on the CDR3 plus reference TRBV18 and TRBJ1-5, the full variable domain is NAGVMQNPRHLVRRRGQEARLRCSPMKGHSHVYWYRQLPEEGLKFMVYLQKENIIDESGMPKERFSAEFPKEGPSILRIQQVVRGDSAAYFCASSPIAGSGNQPQHFGDGTRLSIL.

The chain carries TRBV5-1 and TRBJ2-7, with 9 bases that match TRBD1. Germline V CDR1 and CDR2: SGHRS, YFSETQ. The CDR3 totals 15 residues. Unmatched junction bases numbered 13, after V lost 5 bases and J lost 7 bases. As DNA, the CDR3 is TGCGCCAGCAGTCCTTCCGGGACAGGGTTAAGTGAGCAGTACTTC. Its protein product is CASSPSGTGLSEQYF.

The count of this clone is one. The chain recombines TRBV6-5 with TRBJ1-5; 10 nucleotides agree with TRBD1. V was pared by 5 bases and J by 7 bases, with 5 bases of the junction left unmatched. CDR3 length: 14 amino acids. Germline lookup yields CDR1 MNHEY and CDR2 SVGAGI. As DNA, the CDR3 is TGTGCCAGCAGTACACGGGACAGGGGACAGCCCCAGCATTTT. It specifies CASSTRDRGQPQHF.

The J gene is TRBJ2-7, the V gene TRBV19, with 7 bases identical to TRBD2. CDR3 size: 16 residues. Germline-derived CDR1 and CDR2 are LNHDA and SQIVND (reference sequence). The V gene end was trimmed by 5 bases and the J gene end by 6 bases; junction bases not matched to a gene: 16. The CDR3 is CASSLGLDHGSGEQYF. CDR3 DNA sequence: TGTGCCAGTAGTCTCGGACTAGATCATGGTTCAGGCGAGCAGTACTTC.

DNA for the CDR3: TGTGCCAGCATAGACAGGTCCCAGGCAGGAAAAAACATTCAGTACTTC. Translating gives CASIDRSQAGKNIQYF. This chain uses TRBV27 with TRBJ2-4; the D gene is possibly TRBD1 (6 bases). The V end was cut by 7 bases, the J end by 4 bases, with 20 bases between. The CDR3 covers 16 residues. Per germline, CDR1 MNHEY and CDR2 SMNVEV (reference sequence).

V gene TRBV28 combines with J gene TRBJ2-1; a weak D match, TRBD1 (6 bases). V lost 6 bases, J lost 0 bases, and 15 bases lay in between. The CDR3 is 16 amino acids. Germline assignment: CDR1 MDHEN and CDR2 SYDVKM. The CDR3 protein is CASSLNVGGSYNEQFF. DNA of the CDR3: TGTGCCAGCAGCCTTAATGTAGGGGGCTCCTACAATGAGCAGTTCTTC.

V gene TRBV5-1 combines with J gene TRBJ2-7; no firm D call. The germline gives CDR1 SGHRS, CDR2 YFSETQ. The CDR3 sequence is 14 residues long. Trimming stripped 0 bases from V and 3 bases from J, with 10 bases between. This CDR3 is CASSLGAHFYEQYF. The CDR3 nucleotides read TGCGCCAGCAGCTTGGGTGCGCACTTCTACGAGCAGTACTTC.

V gene TRBV29-1 combines with J gene TRBJ1-1; 8 nucleotides line up with TRBD1. The V gene end was trimmed by 7 bases and the J gene end by 0 bases; junction bases not matched to a gene: 7. CDR1 and CDR2 from the germline V gene are SQVTM and ANQGSEA. The CDR3 extends over 14 amino acids. The CDR3 loop reads CSARTGSMNTEAFF. CDR3 sequence (DNA): TGCAGCGCCAGGACAGGGTCCATGAACACTGAAGCTTTCTTT.

J is TRBJ2-1 and V is TRBV18, with 11 nucleotides matching TRBD2. Germline CDR1 reads KGHSH; CDR2 reads LQKENI. With V trimmed by 3 bases and J by 8 bases, 9 bases remained unmatched. The CDR3 totals 16 residues. The CDR3 protein is CASSPGLAGGVDEQFF. The CDR3 nucleotides read TGTGCCAGCTCACCGGGGCTAGCGGGAGGAGTCGATGAGCAGTTCTTC. Full variable domain (rest looked up from reference TRBV18 and TRBJ2-1): NAGVMQNPRHLVRRRGQEARLRCSPMKGHSHVYWYRQLPEEGLKFMVYLQKENIIDESGMPKERFSAEFPKEGPSILRIQQVVRGDSAAYFCASSPGLAGGVDEQFFGPGTRLTVL.

The chain combines TRBV6-5 with TRBJ2-1; 9 bases fit TRBD2. V lost 6 bases, J lost 5 bases, and 8 bases stayed unmatched. Germline V gene sequence: CDR1 MNHEY, CDR2 SVGAGI. CDR3 length: 15 amino acids. The CDR3 DNA reads as TGTGCCAGCAGACGATCCGGGACTAGCAACAATGAGCAGTTCTTC. Its protein product is CASRRSGTSNNEQFF.

V and J are TRBV27 and TRBJ1-5; 8 nucleotides line up with TRBD1. Germline lookup yields CDR1 MNHEY and CDR2 SMNVEV (reference sequence). Germline trimming cut 8 bases from V and 3 bases from J; bases unmatched to any gene: 3. This CDR3 is built from 13 residues. CDR3 in amino acids: CASRTGNNQPQHF. The CDR3 DNA reads as TGTGCCAGCCGGACAGGGAACAATCAGCCCCAGCATTTT.

The chain links TRBV5-4 to TRBJ2-7, with a weak D call TRBD1 (6 bases). The germline V and J ends were trimmed by 1 base and 6 bases, with 23 bases remaining between them. Per germline, CDR1 SGHNT and CDR2 YYREEE (reference sequence). The CDR3 is 17 residues long. DNA for the CDR3: TGTGCCAGCAGCTTGTTATCTCTGAGGGGGTCGGTACTCGAGCAGTACTTC. Translated, it gives CASSLLSLRGSVLEQYF.

This clone was observed once. CDR3 amino acids: CASNRTSCYEQYF. CDR3 nucleotide sequence: TGTGCCAGCAATAGGACTAGCTGCTACGAGCAGTACTTC. This rearrangement joins TRBV6-4 to TRBJ2-7; 8 bases map to TRBD2. This CDR3 has 13 amino acids. CDR1 is MRHNA, CDR2 SNTAGT, per germline. V was clipped by 7 bases and J by 3 bases; unmatched bases: 5.

This clone has only one observation. This chain connects TRBV18 to TRBJ2-1; D gene unclear. The V gene's germline CDR1 is KGHSH and CDR2 LQKENI. The CDR3 has 12 amino acids. The V end was cut by 2 bases, the J end by 9 bases, with 8 bases between. CDR3 nucleotide sequence: TGTGCCAGCTCACCAGTAGCCGGTGAGCAGTTCTTC. It is translated as CASSPVAGEQFF. Full variable domain (outside the CDR3, taken from reference TRBV18 and TRBJ2-1): NAGVMQNPRHLVRRRGQEARLRCSPMKGHSHVYWYRQLPEEGLKFMVYLQKENIIDESGMPKERFSAEFPKEGPSILRIQQVVRGDSAAYFCASSPVAGEQFFGPGTRLTVL.

The chain uses TRBV28 and TRBJ1-3, with TRBD1 identical over 8 bases. The V gene end was trimmed by 5 bases and the J gene end by 2 bases; junction bases not matched to a gene: 8. The CDR3 is 16 amino acids. Germline V gene sequence: CDR1 MDHEN, CDR2 SYDVKM. The CDR3, as DNA: TGTGCCAGCAGTCTAACAGGGGGATCGGCTGGAAACACCATATATTTT. The encoded protein is CASSLTGGSAGNTIYF.

This chain uses TRBV6-2 or TRBV6-3 with TRBJ2-1; 7 bases are shared with TRBD2. The germline gives CDR1 MNHEY, CDR2 SVGEGT. The CDR3 totals 20 residues. V lost 2 bases, J lost 5 bases, and 21 bases stayed unmatched. The CDR3 loop is CASSYPTEAIPGGRDNEQFF. The DNA of the CDR3 is TGTGCCAGCAGTTACCCCACCGAAGCCATCCCGGGAGGTCGTGACAATGAGCAGTTCTTC.

A few counts support this clone. The J gene is TRBJ2-2, the V gene TRBV2; 7 bases fit TRBD1. Germline CDR1 and CDR2: SNHLY and FYNNEI. This CDR3 region has 15 residues. The V segment lost 7 bases and the J segment 2 bases; nucleotides outside the gene matches: 7. The CDR3 loop reads CASNPTGINTGELFF. The CDR3 DNA sequence: TGTGCCAGCAATCCGACAGGGATTAACACCGGGGAGCTGTTTTTT.

The V gene is TRBV3-1 (or the pseudogene TRBV3-2), the J gene TRBJ2-6; 9 bases match TRBD1. Germline V lookup: CDR1 LGHDT, CDR2 YNNKEL (reference sequence). The CDR3 has 18 residues. Losses at the gene ends were 4 bases for V and 0 bases for J; bases not matched to a gene: 7. The CDR3 loop is CASSPGQGTSSGANVLTF. The CDR3 region has the DNA TGTGCCAGCAGCCCCGGACAGGGGACCTCCTCTGGGGCCAACGTCCTGACTTTC.

The chain carries TRBV3-1 (or the pseudogene TRBV3-2) and TRBJ2-5; 8 nucleotides agree with TRBD2. CDR1 LGHDT and CDR2 YNNKEL come from the germline V gene (reference sequence). The CDR3 loop spans 15 amino acids. After removal of 2 bases from V and 5 bases from J, the junction contained 7 bases not matched to a gene. The CDR3 nucleotides read TGTGCCAGCAGCCAATCCCGGGAGGGGGGGGAGACCCAGTACTTC. This encodes CASSQSREGGETQYF.

The rearrangement joins TRBV7-9 to TRBJ2-5, with 7 nucleotides matching TRBD1. This CDR3 spans 16 amino acids. Per germline, CDR1 SEHNR and CDR2 FQNEAQ (reference sequence). V gave up 4 bases and J gave up 2 bases; unmatched junction bases: 10. The CDR3 here is CASSSTLRDSQETQYF. As DNA, the CDR3 is TGTGCCAGCAGCTCCACGCTCCGGGACAGTCAAGAGACCCAGTACTTC.